A single sample is the source of the 14 T cell receptor beta chains below, sequenced in a study of cytomegalovirus exposure and HLA in healthy donors. PCR employed 60 Vbeta and 13 Jbeta primers. Only in-frame clones appear in the TCRdb table, and some are missing; sequencing was by immunoSEQ multiplex PCR. The table lists approximately 20,000 clones. Sequenced material: PBMCs. The receptors here all came from a man in his sixties in good health and CMV-seropositive.

The chain employs TRBV7-9 and TRBJ1-2; TRBD1 aligns across 11 bases. The CDR3 covers 13 residues. V lost 5 bases and J lost 8; bases outside the gene matches: 4. Germline assignment: CDR1 SEHNR and CDR2 FQNEAQ (reference sequence). Here the CDR3 DNA reads TGTGCCAGCAGCCACGGACAGGGGGCAGGCTACACCTTC. Its translation: CASSHGQGAGYTF.

V usage is TRBV18 and J usage is TRBJ2-1; D is possibly TRBD2 (6 bases). The germline V and J ends were trimmed by 3 bases and 9 bases, with 15 bases remaining between them. The CDR3 has 14 amino acids. Germline CDR1 is KGHSH and CDR2 is LQKENI. CDR3 amino acids: CASSPGTLGGEQFF. The CDR3 DNA follows: TGTGCCAGCTCACCCGGGACCCTCGGGGGTGAGCAGTTCTTC.

The V gene is TRBV18, the J gene TRBJ1-2; D is perhaps TRBD1 (5 bases). Germline loops: CDR1 KGHSH, CDR2 LQKENI. The CDR3 totals 14 residues. V lost 3 bases, J lost 5 bases, and 13 bases lay in between. CDR3 nucleotides: TGTGCCAGCTCACCCAGGGCAGGTCCTTATGGCTACACCTTC. Protein: CASSPRAGPYGYTF.

The J gene is TRBJ2-2, the V gene TRBV2; TRBD1 might be the D (5 bases). The CDR3 is made up of 13 amino acids. In germline, CDR1 is SNHLY, CDR2 FYNNEI. V lost 6 bases to trimming and J lost 4 bases, with 9 bases between them. The CDR3 region is CASRTAITGELFF. The CDR3 DNA follows: TGTGCCAGCAGGACAGCCATCACCGGGGAGCTGTTTTTT.

The J gene is TRBJ2-5, the V gene TRBV4-2; 9 nucleotides match TRBD2. V shed 0 bases and J 0 bases; nucleotides not matched to a gene: 5. In germline, CDR1 is LGHNA, CDR2 YNFKEQ. CDR3 length: 17 residues. The DNA of the CDR3 is TGTGCCAGCAGCCAAGATGGTCTAGCGGGGTACCAAGAGACCCAGTACTTC. It encodes CASSQDGLAGYQETQYF.

The CDR3 sequence is CASSLKGLADYEQYF. In DNA form, the CDR3 reads TGCGCCAGCAGCCTAAAGGGACTAGCGGACTACGAGCAGTACTTC. This rearrangement joins TRBV4-1 to TRBJ2-7; 11 nucleotides agree with TRBD2. V dropped 4 bases and J dropped 3; count of bases not matched to a gene: 5. The CDR3 consists of 15 residues. From germline, CDR1 is MGHRA and CDR2 YSYEKL.

The chain combines TRBV5-1 with TRBJ2-7, with 14 bases fitting TRBD2. V dropped 4 bases and J dropped 6; count of bases not matched to a gene: 6. This CDR3 contains 15 residues. Per germline, CDR1 SGHRS and CDR2 YFSETQ. CDR3 in amino acids: CASSPAGLAGVEQYF. The CDR3 bases are TGCGCCAGCAGCCCCGCGGGACTAGCGGGAGTCGAGCAGTACTTC.

The chain links TRBV6-5 to TRBJ2-7, with 7 bases identical to TRBD1. Unmatched junction bases numbered 3, after V lost 4 bases and J lost 0 bases. The CDR3 consists of 14 residues. Germline lookup yields CDR1 MNHEY and CDR2 SVGAGI. The CDR3 DNA is TGTGCCAGCAGTTGGGACAGAAGCTCCTACGAGCAGTACTTC. Its translation: CASSWDRSSYEQYF.

This chain connects TRBV28 to TRBJ2-2; 7 nucleotides match TRBD1. The CDR3 runs 13 residues. V lost 10 bases to trimming and J lost 2 bases; unmatched junction nucleotides: 4. The germline gives CDR1 MDHEN, CDR2 SYDVKM. In DNA, the CDR3 is TGTGCCAACTGGGACAGAAACACCGGGGAGCTGTTTTTT. Residues: CANWDRNTGELFF.

CDR3: CASSYTTGDAQPQHF. The CDR3, as DNA: TGCGCCAGCAGCTATACTACGGGGGATGCTCAGCCCCAGCATTTT. The V and J genes are TRBV5-1 and TRBJ1-5; a possible D gene is TRBD1 (5 bases). Trimming removed 3 bases at V and 6 bases at J, with 16 bases between. The CDR3 totals 15 residues. Germline CDR1 reads SGHRS; CDR2 reads YFSETQ.

This chain uses TRBV7-8 with TRBJ2-1; 11 bases are shared with TRBD2. The length of the CDR3 is 15 residues. Per the germline V gene, CDR1 is SGHVS and CDR2 is FQNEAQ. Trimming took 2 bases from V and 9 from J; bases not matched to a gene: 6. The CDR3 region has the DNA TGTGCCAGCAGCTTAAAACTAGCGGGAGTTTTTGAGCAGTTCTTC. It translates to CASSLKLAGVFEQFF.

The chain uses TRBV5-4 and TRBJ2-5; the D is unclear. CDR3 length: 14 residues. Trimming removed 0 bases at V and 5 bases at J, with 11 bases between. Germline V CDR1 and CDR2: SGHNT, YYREEE (reference sequence). The CDR3 region is CASSLGQVLETQYF. CDR3 nucleotide sequence: TGTGCCAGCAGCTTGGGCCAGGTACTGGAGACCCAGTACTTC.

The chain uses TRBV25-1 and TRBJ2-7; D is possibly TRBD1 (6 bases). Trimming pared 4 bases from V and 1 base from J, leaving 17 bases between. The germline V gene has CDR1 MGHDK and CDR2 SYGVNS. The CDR3 spans 16 residues. In nucleotides, the CDR3 is TGTGCCAGCAGTGCTTGGTCCGGGACACAATCCTACGAGCAGTACTTC. Translation gives CASSAWSGTQSYEQYF.

The chain combines TRBV4-1 with TRBJ2-3; D is perhaps TRBD2 (6 bases). CDR1 is MGHRA, CDR2 YSYEKL, per germline. V lost 0 bases and J 5 bases, leaving 15 bases between the germline ends. CDR3 length: 16 amino acids. Here the CDR3 reads CASSQDLGRARDTQYF. In DNA, the CDR3 is TGCGCCAGCAGCCAAGATCTCGGGAGAGCCCGAGATACGCAGTATTTT.